The 5 T cell receptor beta chains below come from one sample, sequenced in a study of identical twins (dated by TCRdb to the mid-2010s). The library was made by 5' RACE. Sequencing was performed on an Illumina HiSeq 2000. TCRdb reprocessed the public reads (quality trimming at Q25 with fastp, clone calling with MiXCR) and kept in-frame beta chains. One record per CDR3 amino acid sequence lists the most common genes and DNA. In this sample the table shows 500,000 to 600,000 distinct CDR3 sequences, around 20% of which occur a single time. Around 0.9% of the sample goes to the ten largest clones. These same data were also listed under a study on T cells expressing NK-cell markers.

Sequenced sample: CD4+ T cells sorted from blood. These TCRs come from a woman under 30 in good health.

The chain joins TRBV12-3 or TRBV12-4 to TRBJ1-4; no reliable D call. Trimming left V 3 bases short and J 9 bases short, with 8 bases between. CDR3 size: 12 residues. Here the CDR3 DNA reads TGTGCCAGCAGTTTTCGAGGGAAAAAACTGTTTTTT. Protein sequence: CASSFRGKKLFF.

The chain employs TRBV2 and TRBJ2-3, with 14 bases that match TRBD2. CDR1 is SNHLY, CDR2 FYNNEI, per germline. Trimming cost V 8 bases and J 5 bases; bases outside gene matches: 3. The CDR3 consists of 14 residues. CDR3 coding DNA: TGTGCCAGCGGACTAGCGGGAGGTGAAGATACGCAGTATTTT. Its protein product is CASGLAGGEDTQYF.

There are a few counts of this clonotype. V is TRBV7-6 and J is TRBJ1-5; no clear D. V was pared by 5 bases and J by 5 bases, with 10 bases between. The CDR3 runs to 13 residues. Germline V gives CDR1 SGHVS, CDR2 FNYEAQ. The chain's CDR3 is CASSINWDQPQHF. DNA for the CDR3: TGTGCCAGCAGCATTAATTGGGATCAGCCCCAGCATTTT.

CDR3 sequence: CASSLDGPNYEQYF. The CDR3 DNA is TGTGCCAGCAGCTTAGATGGCCCTAACTACGAGCAGTACTTC. This chain connects TRBV7-9 to TRBJ2-7; D is uncertain. The V gene's germline CDR1 is SEHNR and CDR2 FQNEAQ (reference sequence). V gave up 1 base and J gave up 3 bases, with 10 bases separating them. This CDR3 region has 14 residues.

This clonotype was counted between two and nine times. In DNA, the CDR3 is TGTGCCATCAGTGAGGGACAGACGAACACTGAAGCTTTCTTT. It translates to CAISEGQTNTEAFF. The chain joins TRBV10-3 to TRBJ1-1, with D possibly being TRBD1 (6 bases). Germline lookup yields CDR1 ENHRY and CDR2 SYGVKD. V shed 2 bases and J shed 1 base, with 8 bases lying between them. CDR3 length: 14 residues.